The rows below give T cell receptor beta chains drawn from one sample of a study of CD8 T cells in ankylosing spondylitis. MiXCR, run by TCRdb on the 5' RACE reads, gives a single entry per CDR3 protein. The table shows roughly 470,000 distinct CDR3 sequences, with more than 25% occurring only once. The sequenced material came from blood, either unsorted or a sorted T cell fraction (not recorded which). Receptor source: a male donor with ankylosing spondylitis. Each CDR3 is given without its conserved first and last residue.

v_gene | CDR3aa
TRBV7-6 | ASSPTGNGNTIY
TRBV24-1 | ATSDPSGQAYNEQF
TRBV5-1 | ASSLAGSLAQGTGELF
TRBV2 | ASRGDSQSQPQH
TRBV29-1 | SVEGTGINEKLF
TRBV20-1 | SASLDYYNEQF
TRBV20-1 | SVKGQDPRGTQY
TRBV20-1 | SASDEPGRGFEQY
TRBV30 | AGGRDNSPLH
TRBV4-1 | ASSHFPGDGNSPLH
TRBV2 | ASSEWESAEAF
TRBV20-1 | SAIQGAWGNEQF
TRBV5-6 | ASSVLAVAKNIQY
TRBV7-9 | ASSLRGSKNIQY
TRBV29-1 | SVAGRQNTEAF
TRBV24-1 | ATSDLRAGTENNINEQF
TRBV6-5 | ASSYSTLAGYHTGELF
TRBV11-2 | ASLAPLFGGSKDEQF
TRBV20-1 | SSYRGAVNQPQH
TRBV20-1 | SARVRAMTGTQY
TRBV2 | ARRAVNTEAF
TRBV6-5 | ASSYSFSGTQTYEQY
TRBV11-2 | ASTHLTSAFNEQF
TRBV5-1 | ASSLDGSEQF
TRBV12-3/TRBV12-4 | ASSTLGGRLGELF
TRBV11-2 | ASSERRGQASYEQY
TRBV11-2 | ASRPNSGVSYNEQF
TRBV4-1 | ASSQEMVLAGGTQY
TRBV3-1 | ASSQDWHNEQF
TRBV5-1 | ASSLGPTRGQETQY
TRBV7-2 | ASSPGGYTNYGYT
TRBV28 | ASSLPRGSFEKLF